Reported below is one T cell receptor beta chain. Its target is not known. This CDR3 contains 15 residues. Germline V gives CDR1 SGHTS, CDR2 YDEGEE. Trimming stripped 2 bases from V and 2 bases from J, with 11 bases between. The source of the sample is a study of beta chain features in type 1 diabetes. Study overall: The samples had approximately 100,000,000 sorted cells examined in all.

All of the isolated RNA was reverse transcribed, so expressed TCRB transcripts were sequenced. Generated by immunoSEQ multiplex PCR, the TCRdb table keeps only in-frame clones and is missing some. Among roughly 250,000 clones listed, 20% were seen once. Study observations and caveats: People with Type 1 diabetes carried modestly yet significantly shorter TCRB CDR3s in all four CD4+ subsets. In comparison with healthy donors, patients had naive, central memory and Treg TCRB repertoires that appeared more similar. Among type 1 diabetes patients, VDJ junctions had fewer insertions and more deletions.

Material: naive CD4+ T cells from blood. The sequence derives from a woman aged 40 to 50 with type 1 diabetes. V gene TRBV5-8 combines with J gene TRBJ2-1; TRBD1 is a possible D gene (6 bases). The CDR3 loop reads CASSLQGRTYNEQFF. CDR3 DNA: TGTGCCAGCAGCTTACAGGGAAGGACCTACAATGAGCAGTTCTTC.